This TCR beta chain stems from a study of T cell responses to AZD1222 COVID-19 vaccine. TCRdb keeps only in-frame clones here, not all; method: immunoSEQ multiplex PCR. The sample carries some 69,000 clones, approximately 85% recorded once. Comment on this clone: Its antigen remains unknown. Other DNA sequences in the same sample also yield this CDR3.

CDR1 and CDR2 (germline): LNHDA, SQIVND (reference sequence). CDR3 size: 15 residues. V was clipped by 4 bases and J by 5 bases; unmatched bases: 10. Study findings and constraints: Repertoires were obtained solely post-peak T cell response.

The source material was peripheral blood, sampled on day 0 of AZD1222 vaccination. The receptor was isolated from an adult in good health. The chain has TRBV19 and TRBJ1-1; 7 bases fit TRBD1. CDR3 protein: CASSTLTGRGTEAFF. The CDR3 DNA is TGTGCCAGTAGTACCCTGACAGGGAGAGGAACTGAAGCTTTCTTT.